This TCR beta chain was retrieved from a study of T cell responses to AZD1222 COVID-19 vaccine. Trimming removed 1 base at V and 2 bases at J, with 8 bases between. This CDR3 spans 14 amino acids. Germline assignment: CDR1 KGHSH and CDR2 LQKENI. About this clone: No antigen is known for it.

Study-wide results and caveats: Repertoires were obtained solely post-peak T cell response. The donor group comprised mostly white British people and more females; the analysis possibly underestimated clonal diversity.

Second-dose intervals near 4 or 12 weeks were combined. The data were produced by immunoSEQ multiplex PCR, yet TCRdb's version contains in-frame clones alone and is incomplete. This sample has approximately 28,000 clones, with more than 75% found just once. This clonotype originated in an adult who received the AZD1222 COVID-19 vaccine. The sample consisted of peripheral blood, taken 28 days after the second AZD1222 dose. V and J are TRBV18 and TRBJ1-2; the D is unclear. CDR3 sequence reads: CASSPRDSNYGYTF. The CDR3 DNA follows: TGTGCCAGCTCACCACGGGATAGCAACTATGGCTACACCTTC.